The next 6 T cell receptor beta chains were all read from a single sample in a study of low-dose radiotherapy and immunotherapy resistance in tumors. Alpha- and beta-chain coverage of first-strand cDNA came from TRAV- and TRBV-specific primers. Amplification of TCRs used a constant-region primer and V-primer adapter for roughly 21 PCR cycles. TCRdb reanalysed the reads using MiXCR and keeps one entry per CDR3 protein. The sample gives approximately 6,300 distinct CDR3 sequences, around 71% of which show up once; 9% to 14% is in the top ten. These receptor sequences come from a human donor with advanced metastatic prostate, ovarian, gallbladder or colorectal cancer (not recorded which). This table probably holds off-target reads from a library built for another chain.

The chain combines TRBV19 with TRBJ2-7; 7 bases match TRBD1. CDR3 length: 14 residues. Germline values: CDR1 LNHDA, CDR2 SQIVND (reference sequence). With 5 bases clipped from V and 3 bases from J, the junction kept 7 bases outside the gene matches. CDR3 in DNA: TGTGCCAGTAGTCCAGGGACAGCGAACTACGAGCAGTACTTC. As protein: CASSPGTANYEQYF.

V usage is TRBV12-3 or TRBV12-4 and J usage is TRBJ2-7; TRBD2 is a possible D gene (6 bases). This CDR3 comprises 15 residues. The V end lost 3 bases, the J end lost 9 bases, and 21 bases lay between the germline ends. CDR3 in amino acids: CASSFAGTGLDWQYF. For the CDR3, the DNA is TGTGCCAGCAGTTTCGCAGGGACGGGACTCGACTGGCAGTACTTC.

V and J are TRBV28 and TRBJ1-5; D gene ambiguous. The CDR3 consists of 12 residues. The germline V gene encodes CDR1 MDHEN and CDR2 SYDVKM. Trimming took off 7 bases at V and 0 bases at J, with 4 bases between the two ends. The CDR3 region has the DNA TGTGCCAGCAAGGTTAGCAATCAGCCCCAGCATTTT. This sequence encodes CASKVSNQPQHF.

The chain uses TRBV20-1 and TRBJ1-2; D possibly corresponds to TRBD1 (6 bases). With 0 bases removed from V and 8 bases from J, the gap between germline ends came to 19 bases. Germline CDR1 and CDR2: DFQATT and SNEGSKA (reference sequence). The CDR3 runs 15 residues. CDR3 in amino acids: CSARDRQSTGGGYTF. Here the CDR3 DNA reads TGCAGTGCTAGAGACCGACAATCGACAGGTGGGGGCTACACCTTC.

The V and J genes are TRBV28 and TRBJ1-1; 8 bases are a match to TRBD1. Germline V lookup: CDR1 MDHEN, CDR2 SYDVKM. Trimming at V came to 6 bases and at J to 4 bases, leaving 16 bases not matched to a gene. The CDR3 spans 17 residues. In DNA form, the CDR3 reads TGTGCCAGCAGCCGACCGGGACAGGACCGTGAAAGCACTGAAGCTTTCTTT. Protein product: CASSRPGQDRESTEAFF.

This clonotype was counted between two and nine times. The chain joins TRBV30 to TRBJ2-1; a possible D gene is TRBD2 (6 bases). This CDR3 has 13 amino acids. CDR1 is GTSNPN, CDR2 SVGIG, per germline (reference sequence). Trimming cost V 2 bases and J 9 bases, with 14 bases left between them. DNA of the CDR3: TGTGCCTGGAGTAAAGGGACCGGGGGTGAGCAGTTCTTC. Protein: CAWSKGTGGEQFF.